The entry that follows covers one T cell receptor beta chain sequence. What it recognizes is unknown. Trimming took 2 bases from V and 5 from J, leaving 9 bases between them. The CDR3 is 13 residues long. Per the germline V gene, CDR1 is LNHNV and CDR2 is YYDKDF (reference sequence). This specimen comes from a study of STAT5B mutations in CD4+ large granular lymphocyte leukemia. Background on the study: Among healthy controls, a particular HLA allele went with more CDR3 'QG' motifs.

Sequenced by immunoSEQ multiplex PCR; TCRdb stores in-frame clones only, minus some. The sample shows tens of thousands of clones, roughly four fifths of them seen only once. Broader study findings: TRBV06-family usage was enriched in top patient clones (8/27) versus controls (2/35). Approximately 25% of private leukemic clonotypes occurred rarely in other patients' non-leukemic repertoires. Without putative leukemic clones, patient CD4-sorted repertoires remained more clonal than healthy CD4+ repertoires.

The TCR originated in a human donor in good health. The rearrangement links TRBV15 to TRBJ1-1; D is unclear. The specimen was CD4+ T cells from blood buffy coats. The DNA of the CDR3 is TGTGCCACCAGCAGACAACTGGGGACTGAAGCTTTCTTT. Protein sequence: CATSRQLGTEAFF.